What follows are 9 T cell receptor beta chains derived from one specimen sequenced in a study of T cells after yellow fever vaccination. TCRdb re-called the 5' RACE reads with MiXCR, one entry per CDR3 protein. The sample shows hundreds of thousands of distinct CDR3 sequences, approximately 13% of them seen only once. Material: PBMCs, obtained on the day of the yellow fever booster vaccination. All receptors derive from a man aged 25 to 40 who received the YFV17D yellow fever vaccine.

This clonotype was seen more than once but under ten times. The chain combines TRBV4-3 with TRBJ1-2; weak D call: TRBD1 (6 bases). The germline V gene encodes CDR1 LGHNA and CDR2 YSLEER. Trimming left V 0 bases short and J 11 bases short, with 13 bases between. The CDR3 has 13 residues. CDR3 sequence: CASSQDLQGSYTF. The CDR3 DNA sequence: TGCGCCAGCAGCCAAGACCTACAGGGCAGTTACACCTTC.

This clonotype was observed a few times. The chain joins TRBV20-1 to TRBJ2-7; 13 bases agree with TRBD2. Looked up from germline, CDR1 is DFQATT and CDR2 is SNEGSKA (reference sequence). This CDR3 spans 16 amino acids. J gave up 3 bases and V 6 bases, and 11 bases lay outside the gene matches. The CDR3 nucleotides are TGCAGTGCCAAGACTAGCGGGAGGCTTTCGGTCTACGAGCAGTACTTC. This sequence encodes CSAKTSGRLSVYEQYF.

The V call is TRBV28, the J call TRBJ2-1; no clear D gene. Germline V gene lookup returns CDR1 MDHEN and CDR2 SYDVKM. V lost 8 bases, J lost 3 bases, and 11 bases lay in between. This CDR3 has 13 amino acids. The CDR3 is CASLKINYNEQFF. CDR3 sequence (DNA): TGTGCCAGCCTCAAGATTAACTACAATGAGCAGTTCTTC.

In this sample, this clonotype turned up a few times. The chain recombines TRBV6-1 with TRBJ2-6, with D perhaps TRBD2 (6 bases). This CDR3 has 15 amino acids. Germline V lookup: CDR1 MNHNS, CDR2 SASEGT. Trimming cost V 11 bases and J 0 bases, with 14 bases left between them. This CDR3 is CASRDASSGANVLTF. CDR3 nucleotides: TGTGCCTCGCGGGATGCCAGCTCTGGGGCCAACGTCCTGACTTTC.

This clonotype was seen a few times. One junction end disagrees with the germline gene, perhaps due to a read error. The V gene is TRBV5-1, the J gene TRBJ2-3, with 8 bases identical to TRBD1. The CDR3 spans 11 residues. Germline V gives CDR1 SGHRS, CDR2 YFSETQ. The CDR3 coding sequence is TGCGCCAGCAGCTCCTCCGGGACAGGAATATTT. Its translation is CASSSSGTGIF. Full variable domain (remainder filled in from reference TRBV5-1 and TRBJ2-3): KAGVTQTPRYLIKTRGQQVTLSCSPISGHRSVSWYQQTPGQGLQFLFEYFSETQRNKGNFPGRFSGRQFSNSRSEMNVSTLELGDSALYLCASSSSGTGIFGPGTRLTVL.

This clonotype was detected only a few times. The V call is TRBV15, the J call TRBJ2-3; the D is unclear. This CDR3 is 13 amino acids long. In germline, CDR1 is LNHNV, CDR2 YYDKDF (reference sequence). V was shortened by 8 bases and J by 4 bases, with 13 bases between the two germline ends. The CDR3 sequence is CATQRASPDTQYF. The CDR3, as DNA: TGTGCCACCCAGCGAGCCAGTCCAGATACGCAGTATTTT.

This chain joins TRBV12-3 or TRBV12-4 and TRBJ2-3, with D maybe TRBD1 (5 bases). The CDR3 is 15 amino acids. Trimming shortened V by 3 bases and J by 1 base, and 11 bases separated the two germline ends. The CDR3 nucleotides are TGTGCCAGCAGTTTTCAGGGCTCCGGCACAGATACGCAGTATTTT. Residues: CASSFQGSGTDTQYF.

This clonotype was seen a handful of times. The CDR3 reads CSARDWTQLNEQFF. The DNA for the CDR3 is TGCAGTGCTAGAGATTGGACCCAACTTAATGAGCAGTTCTTC. The chain joins TRBV20-1 to TRBJ2-1; D not certain. The germline V and J ends were trimmed by 0 bases and 7 bases, with 13 bases remaining between them. Germline CDR1 DFQATT, CDR2 SNEGSKA (reference sequence). The CDR3 runs 14 residues.

This sequence joins TRBV5-4 and TRBJ2-2, with 8 bases fitting TRBD2. J was trimmed by 6 bases and V by 1 base; bases with no gene match: 5. The CDR3 is made up of 15 amino acids. Germline CDR1 reads SGHNT; CDR2 reads YYREEE (reference sequence). CDR3 loop: CASSLLTSAPGELFF. The DNA for the CDR3 is TGTGCCAGCAGCTTGCTGACTAGCGCCCCCGGGGAGCTGTTTTTT.